Sequencing of this T cell receptor (beta chain) was carried out in a study of blood T cell repertoires in COVID-19. Overall study: Material from acute and convalescent COVID-19 was sourced from the United States, Italy and Spain. T cells, B-cell-depleted T cells, or PBMCs provided the cDNA or gDNA that served as material.

Only in-frame clones appear in the TCRdb table, and some are missing; sequencing was by immunoSEQ multiplex PCR. The table shows 52,000 or so clones, with approximately 85% occurring only once. CDR3 length: 16 amino acids. The J segment lost 5 bases and the V segment lost 4 bases, leaving 11 bases of the junction unmatched. Germline V lookup: CDR1 MGHRA, CDR2 YSYEKL. The TCR originated in a human donor in a cohort sampled during active COVID-19. Material: peripheral blood. This chain connects TRBV4-1 to TRBJ2-5; 9 bases are a match to TRBD2. CDR3 coding DNA: TGCGCCAGCAGCCCCCGGGGGCGGGAGGGCTGGGAGACCCAGTACTTC. Its translation: CASSPRGREGWETQYF.